This TCR beta chain was recovered during a study of control samples from healthy donors and cancer patients. This CDR3 region has 15 residues. Trimming cost V 4 bases and J 6 bases; bases outside gene matches: 8. Looked up from germline, CDR1 is ENHRY and CDR2 is SYGVKD. Produced via immunoSEQ multiplex PCR; TCRdb's table is partial and in-frame only. Altogether 100,000 to 120,000 clones are present, roughly 85% being singletons, with the ten largest covering around 14%. The clonotype comes from a woman aged 45-65 years in good health. This chain links TRBV10-3 with TRBJ2-1; 8 bases line up with TRBD2. The sample was blood. CDR3 DNA sequence: TGTGCCATCAGTGGACCAGTAGCGGGACCCAATGAGCAGTTCTTC. Its protein is CAISGPVAGPNEQFF.